The rows below give T cell receptor beta chains drawn from one sample of a study of control samples from healthy donors and cancer patients. Generated by immunoSEQ multiplex PCR, the TCRdb table keeps only in-frame clones and is missing some. The table shows around 93,000 clones, with about nine tenths occurring only once. Sequencing input: blood. These receptors were collected from a human donor in good health. The donor label of this sample is uncertain. Each CDR3 is given with its conserved first and last residue. A D gene is named only where the DNA matches it firmly. Size is stated for part of the rows, as once, few or many counts, or as a class when the clone is expanded.

>once|TRBV6-4|TRBD1|14|TRBJ1-1
CASSDHSGGTEAFF
TGTGCCAGCAGTGACCACTCAGGGGGCACTGAAGCTTTCTTT
>-|TRBV6-1|TRBD1|14|TRBJ1-6
CASSERDRGAPLHF
TGTGCCAGCAGTGAGAGGGACAGGGGGGCACCCCTCCACTTT
>-|TRBV9|TRBD2|19|TRBJ2-3
CASTRTSRGGSMGTDTQYF
TGTGCCAGCACCCGTACCTCGCGGGGGGGGAGTATGGGCACAGATACGCAGTATTTT
>-|TRBV28|-|18|TRBJ1-6
CASSAFPDNWGADSPLHF
TGTGCCAGCAGTGCCTTCCCGGACAATTGGGGTGCGGATTCACCCCTCCACTTT
>-|TRBV2|-|12|TRBJ1-1
CATQRDNTEAFF
TGTGCCACCCAGAGGGATAACACTGAAGCTTTCTTT
>-|TRBV12-3/TRBV12-4|-|12|TRBJ1-1
CASSFTGTEAFF
TGTGCCAGCAGTTTTACGGGTACTGAAGCTTTCTTT
>once|TRBV5-4|-|16|TRBJ1-3
CATSLRGPQSGNTIYF
TGTGCCACCTCCCTCCGCGGGCCGCAGTCCGGAAACACCATATATTTT
>few|TRBV5-5|TRBD2|14|TRBJ2-1
CASSFRGGYNEQFF
TGTGCCAGCAGCTTCCGGGGGGGCTACAATGAGCAGTTCTTC
>-|TRBV24-1|TRBD2|18|TRBJ2-2
CATSDFPSGGSNTGELFF
TGTGCCACCAGTGATTTTCCGAGCGGGGGATCAAACACCGGGGAGCTGTTTTTT
>-|TRBV27|TRBD1|14|TRBJ1-1
CATARTGGEAEAFF
TGTGCCACGGCCCGGACAGGGGGCGAGGCCGAAGCTTTCTTT
>-|TRBV18|-|14|TRBJ1-1
CASSLGQGNTEAFF
TGTGCCAGCTCATTAGGGCAGGGCAACACTGAAGCTTTCTTT
>-|TRBV4-1|TRBD1|14|TRBJ2-7
CASSQDRTFYEQYF
TGCGCCAGCAGCCAGGACAGGACCTTTTACGAGCAGTACTTC
>few|TRBV25-1|-|16|TRBJ2-1
CASSSQRPSSYNEQFF
TGTGCCAGCAGCTCCCAAAGGCCGAGCTCCTACAATGAGCAGTTCTTC
>-|TRBV11-1|-|13|TRBJ2-4
CASSLEDSLRQYF
TGTGCCAGCAGCTTAGAGGACAGTCTCCGTCAGTACTTC
>-|TRBV4-2|-|14|TRBJ1-5
CASSQDIVNQPQHF
TGTGCCAGCAGCCAAGATATTGTTAATCAGCCCCAGCATTTT
>once|TRBV5-1|-|14|TRBJ1-3
CASSSGVGGNTIYF
TGCGCCAGCAGCTCCGGGGTGGGCGGAAACACCATATATTTT
>-|TRBV29-1|-|14|TRBJ1-3
CSVGVAGPGNTIYF
TGCAGCGTTGGGGTGGCAGGCCCTGGAAACACCATATATTTT
>few|TRBV28|-|13|TRBJ2-1
CASSPLSTSQGFF
TGTGCCAGCAGCCCCTTATCCACTAGCCAGGGGTTCTTC
>-|TRBV5-1|-|14|TRBJ1-1
CASSLLGHDTEAFF
TGCGCCAGCAGCCTGCTAGGACACGACACTGAAGCTTTCTTT
>-|TRBV24-1|TRBD2|15|TRBJ2-7
CATSDPSTSGYEQYF
TGTGCCACCAGTGACCCTTCGACTAGCGGGTACGAGCAGTACTTC
>-|TRBV6-2/TRBV6-3|TRBD1|15|TRBJ1-5
CASSFGQVSNQPQHF
TGTGCCAGCAGTTTTGGACAGGTTAGCAATCAGCCCCAGCATTTT